This T cell receptor (beta chain) was captured by sequencing in a study of Ad26.COV2.S vaccination and SARS-CoV-2 variants. Study-level results: It was reported that spike-specific CD8+ and CD4+ T cell responses were substantially broad after vaccination. The analyses of TCR breadth and depth may have understated the size of total T cell responses. Non-spike TCR breadth did not differ much between vaccine and placebo recipients.

This CDR3 has 13 amino acids. Germline assignment: CDR1 SGHVS and CDR2 FNYEAQ. Trimming took off 8 bases at V and 4 bases at J, with 14 bases between the two ends. Comments on this clone: The antigen remains unidentified.

Profiling relied on immunoSEQ multiplex PCR, and the TCRdb table lists in-frame clones only, not all of them. The sample comprises more than 150,000 clones, 87% of which are singletons, and more than 4.5% rests with the top ten. The V and J genes are TRBV7-6 and TRBJ1-1; a possible D gene is TRBD1 (5 bases). The sequence came from a human donor who had recovered from COVID-19. The material sequenced was peripheral blood, taken after recovery from COVID-19. CDR3 region: CASQTGPGTEAFF. The CDR3 DNA reads as TGTGCCAGCCAGACGGGGCCGGGCACTGAAGCTTTCTTT.